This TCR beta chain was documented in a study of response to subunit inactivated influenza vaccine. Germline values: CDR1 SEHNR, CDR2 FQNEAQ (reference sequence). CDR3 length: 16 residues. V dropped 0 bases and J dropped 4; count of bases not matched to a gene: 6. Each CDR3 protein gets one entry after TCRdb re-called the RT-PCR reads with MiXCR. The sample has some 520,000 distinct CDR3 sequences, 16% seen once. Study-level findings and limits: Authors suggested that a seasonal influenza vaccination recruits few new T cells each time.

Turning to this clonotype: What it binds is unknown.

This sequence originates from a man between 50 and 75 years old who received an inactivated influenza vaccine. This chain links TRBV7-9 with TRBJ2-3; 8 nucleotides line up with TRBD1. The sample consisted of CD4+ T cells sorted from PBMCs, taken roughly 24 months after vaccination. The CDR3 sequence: CASSLAVTGDADTQYF. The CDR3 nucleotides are TGTGCCAGCAGCTTAGCTGTGACAGGGGACGCAGATACGCAGTATTTT.